The T cell receptor (beta chain) described here comes from a study of cytomegalovirus exposure and HLA in healthy donors (dated by TCRdb to the late 2010s). For context, the study as a whole: An earlier analysis of under 600 of the donors reported more than 250 Gb of sequence data and roughly 100 million unique TCR beta sequences from 150 million to 200 million T cells. An early release covering about 600 HLA-typed donors comprised approximately 300 gigabases of sequencing data and tens of millions of unique TCR sequences. Of the roughly 400 genotyped donors, 65% to 90% were placed in the genetic ancestry cluster associated with self-reported Caucasian donors. The study aimed to test whether cataloging public T cell receptors could reveal signatures of past pathogen exposure. The T cell repertoires of 550 to 850 subjects were profiled by immunosequencing and related to cytomegalovirus serostatus. Besides the first cohort of 666 subjects, a separate validation cohort made up of roughly 130 different subjects was used. The study combined high-throughput TCR immunosequencing, statistical association of individual TCRs with disease status, and machine learning to predict cytomegalovirus infection status. A later analysis re-examined previously published TCR beta repertoires from 600 to 700 donors and added high-resolution HLA genotyping to investigate patterns of TCR occurrence. In the later analysis, no new phenotypic data were used to find candidate immune exposures; instead, reliance was placed on TCR beta sequences and their occurrence across donors. An earlier analysis of some 600 of the donors applied high-throughput TCR beta sequencing to assess whether each TCR beta V gene segment acted as functional or pseudogenic. Donor age, sex, ethnicity and CMV serostatus were collected together with the repertoire data. A later genetic analysis took genome-wide SNP genotypes for about three fifths of the roughly 700 donors and used that subset as a discovery cohort. Every repertoire in the discovery cohort had been generated on one and the same sequencing platform. Class I and class II HLA loci were covered by the typing at four-digit resolution. The number of typed donors differed by locus: about 620-630 for A, B, C, DRB1 and DQB1; approximately 530 for DQA1; fewer than 610 for DPA1; and approximately 450 for DPB1. Several DR-DQ haplotypes were handled as single units for association and clustering because linkage in the cohort was strong. Across about 380 genotyped donors of the cohort, an average of about 240,000 unique TCR beta nucleotide sequences per donor were sequenced, and approximately 19% of those sequences were non-productive.

Points on this clone: This clone's antigen is unknown.

Study-wide conclusions, independent of this receptor: In a later analysis, 16,951 TCR beta sequences were associated with specific HLA alleles at a false discovery rate of 0.05. Compared with equally common non-associated chains, HLA-associated TCR beta chains in a later analysis were more clonally expanded and had lower generation probabilities. In a later analysis, several top co-occurrence clusters were reported to appear linked to parvovirus B19, influenza, CMV and Epstein-Barr virus. Only TCR beta chains were sequenced in this cohort, and the absence of alpha or paired-chain data limited detectable features. In a later genetic analysis, a missense DCLRE1C variant was associated with V-gene and J-gene trimming of TCR beta chains, and the association was replicated in an independent cohort. According to the authors, the approach could potentially be generalized to other disease states and immunological phenotypes. When HLA alleles, especially DR and DQ, strongly co-occurred, TCR associations were difficult to assign to individual alleles. Presence/absence analyses assumed roughly uniform sequencing depth across donors, an assumption that may not hold. Most TCR sequences were seen in very few donors, while some public TCRs were found in many individuals. Some IMGT-functional V segments, including TRBV6-2 and TRBV6-3, could not be distinguished by the 87-base-pair reads and were therefore excluded. A later analysis found that TCR association rates varied across HLA loci, with DRB1 alleles showing the most associated TCRs and HLA-C alleles the fewest. Immune exposure information for the cohort was limited to CMV serostatus. In a later genetic analysis, fewer N-insertions in productive TCRs were reported among donors in an Asian-associated ancestry cluster than the approximately 630-donor mean. The classifier was reported to diagnose cytomegalovirus status with high specificity and sensitivity in both the original cohort and the validation cohort. The sequencing pipeline was judged likely to have produced a cluster of highly shared sequence variants as a technical artifact. Fewer than 20 rarely observed V segments, including chromosome 9 orphons, were excluded from the earlier analysis of several hundred of the donors because counts were too low. Because some donors lacked HLA typing at each locus, the association tests relied only on the typed subset. An earlier analysis of some 590 of the donors showed that most TCR beta V segments appeared in productive rearrangements either about 87% or about 30% of the time, which broadly matched IMGT annotations. A further reported finding was that TCR beta sequences accurately predicted the HLA-A and HLA-B alleles for most subjects in the first cohort. Linkage disequilibrium might explain the correlated functional status among segregating V segments, but an unknown experimental factor could not be excluded. A total of fewer than 200 TCR beta chains were listed by the study as associated with cytomegalovirus. A few of the identified cytomegalovirus-associated TCR beta chains were confirmed in vitro to be specific for cytomegalovirus antigens. A later analysis found that most CMV-associated TCR beta chains appeared HLA-restricted, with HLA associations seemingly driven largely by CMV exposure.

From its cysteine to its phenylalanine, the CDR3 spans 14 amino acids. Of the read, only the CDR3 DNA is kept; its 42 bases are in frame from base 1. According to the germline V gene, CDR1 reads KGHSH and CDR2 reads LQKENI. At the junction V is shortened by 6 bases and J by 5 bases; bases outside the gene matches: 8. The method behind the library was the immunoSEQ multiplex PCR assay. The multiplex PCR relied on a mix of 60 forward primers for TCR Vbeta segments and 13 reverse primers for TCR Jbeta segments. Amplification of the CDR3 region of rearranged TCR beta genes was performed with a multiplex PCR assay on genomic DNA. On the Illumina HiSeq System, the amplified TCR beta libraries were sequenced as 87-base-pair reads. The original methods were these. Across the 670 or so repertoires, a later analysis counted tens of millions of unique TCR beta chains, 9.5 million to 12 million of which were shared by at least two donors. A nearest-neighbor algorithm error-corrected the raw reads and collapsed the reads into unique sequences, merging closely related sequences to remove PCR and sequencing errors. V, D and J gene segments were assigned by aligning CDR3 sequences to IMGT reference sequences. For a sequence to be retained, at least a six-nucleotide match to both a V gene segment and a J gene segment was required. A rearrangement was called productive if the CDR3 had no stop codons and remained in frame with V and J, and every other rearrangement was called non-productive. CDR3 was defined by IMGT convention, running from the second conserved V-encoded cysteine to the conserved J-encoded phenylalanine. The earlier analysis of 450 to 750 of the donors excluded any sequence lacking an unambiguous match to a single V gene segment. An earlier analysis of 587 of the donors called V segments functional above 56.7% productive rearrangements and segregating when the between-donor standard deviation exceeded 5%. A statistical classification framework was built for diagnosing cytomegalovirus status from the catalog of TCR beta chain sequences. In a later analysis, V and J genes were assigned by comparing TCR nucleotide sequences against IMGT/GENE-DB human TR gene sequences. Using the TCRdist pipeline, a later analysis assigned CDR3 sequences along with most-parsimonious VDJ recombination scenarios. A later analysis defined each TCR beta chain by its CDR3 amino acid sequence plus V-gene family, and excluded reads lacking a unique V-gene family. To address suspected cross-contamination and a sequencing artifact, a later analysis removed a few hundred highly shared, low-generation-probability nucleotide sequences. In a later analysis, a clonal expansion index was calculated for each public chain from normalized within-repertoire ranks of inferred template counts. In a later analysis, generation probabilities were computed with a VDJ recombination model fitted to out-of-frame rearrangements, and the resulting probabilities were checked against IGoR. A later analysis scored TCR-TCR, TCR-HLA and TCR-CMV co-occurrence with hypergeometric tests, applying a repertoire-size bias correction to TCR pairs. In a later analysis, false discovery rates were estimated by permuting HLA or CMV assignments 20 times. In a later analysis, co-occurring TCRs were grouped with DBSCAN, and TCRdist sequence similarity was added when clustering was performed within HLA-allele-positive subsets. Co-occurrence clustering excluded repertoires with fewer than 30,000 or more than 120,000 public chains, plus five with anomalous nucleotide sharing. TCRdb mirrors the immuneACCESS table, restricted to in-frame sequences. Some clones are absent from its copies; in checked studies, under half trace to an unresolved V gene, and the reason for the others is unknown. V, J and clone size reflect that table, while D and trimming were determined from the DNA. This sample's table carries approximately 58,000 clones. The ten largest make up 3.6% of the sample.

The cohort consisted of 666 healthy bone marrow donors. All cohort members were sampled while nominally healthy, although unrecorded immune exposures were likely present. The donor tested CMV seronegative, placing the donor among the 300 to 400 seronegative members of the cohort. Each donor provided a peripheral blood sample, and peripheral blood mononuclear cells were used for TCR beta sequencing. Genomic DNA was extracted from the blood cell samples with the Qiagen DNeasy Blood Extraction Kit. The specimen sequenced was PBMCs. The sequence derives from a young woman in good health and CMV-seronegative. This chain is built from TRBV18 and TRBJ2-7; 9 central bases correspond to TRBD1. The encoded CDR3 is CASSPGQGPHEQYF. The nucleotide sequence reads as follows: TGTGCCAGCTCTCCGGGACAGGGTCCTCACGAGCAGTACTTC.